This paragraph reports one T cell receptor (beta chain). The sample belongs to a study of CD8 T cells in Susac syndrome. CDR1 is SEHNR and CDR2 is FQNEAQ in the germline V gene (reference sequence). Trimming left V 3 bases short and J 3 bases short, with 11 bases between. The CDR3 is 14 residues long. RNA was extracted with the RNeasy kit, and a quantity of roughly 0.45 to 1 ug was reverse transcribed using random hexamers. Via MiXCR, TCRdb re-called the immunoSEQ multiplex PCR reads, giving one row per CDR3 protein. The sample contains about 290,000 distinct CDR3 sequences, about 91% of which appear only once.

The chain combines TRBV7-9 with TRBJ1-2; the D gene is possibly TRBD1 (5 bases). Sequencing used CD8+ T cells from PBMCs. The receptor comes from a human donor with multiple sclerosis. This CDR3 is CASSFLTDYYGYTF. The CDR3 DNA is TGTGCCAGCAGCTTCCTGACAGACTACTATGGCTACACCTTC.